This is a list of T cell receptor beta chains from one sample in a study of regulatory T cells in long-lasting Graves disease. TCRdb called the multiplex PCR reads again in MiXCR, with one record for every CDR3 protein. The table lists about 300,000 distinct CDR3 sequences, 18% of them singletons, with 35% to 45% in the top ten. Sequencing was performed on peripheral blood mononuclear cells (PBMCs), taken at new diagnosis, from a patient treated with antithyroid drugs. Every receptor here comes from a female donor with Graves disease. Both conserved end residues are trimmed from each CDR3.

j_gene	v_gene	CDR3aa
TRBJ2-2	TRBV11-2	ASSPRGRGNTGELF
TRBJ2-1	TRBV20-1	SATQRESYNEQF
TRBJ2-3	TRBV2	ASSEAKGRGGTDTQY
TRBJ1-1	TRBV7-9	AQSSTGVMTEAF
TRBJ2-7	TRBV19	ASSTGRGNEQY
TRBJ1-2	TRBV7-9	ASSHQQRNYGYT
TRBJ2-5	TRBV6-2/TRBV6-3	ASSYSPPETRY
TRBJ2-7	TRBV5-1	ASSPGAGTVPYEQY
TRBJ2-3	TRBV18	ASSPGQATDTQY
TRBJ2-1	TRBV12-3/TRBV12-4	ASSTTSDSEQF
TRBJ2-7	TRBV6-1	ASSGLAGTTREQY
TRBJ1-5	TRBV12-3/TRBV12-4	ASSLGGGTVTNQPQH
TRBJ2-7	TRBV5-1	ASSLGQGKGGVYEQY